The 26 T cell receptor beta chains listed next were all sequenced from one sample in a study of T cells in Graves' hyperthyroidism and ophthalmopathy. Template material for amplifying TCR beta CDR3 regions consisted of RNA transcripts. The study used the HTBI primer set for a first-round RT-PCR of the TCR CDR3. TCRdb redid the calling of the multiplex PCR reads with MiXCR, one entry per CDR3 protein. The sample consists of about 300,000 distinct CDR3 sequences, approximately 12% of them appearing once. Material for sequencing was blood. The receptors come from a woman aged 25 to 45 with Graves' hyperthyroidism that later progressed to Graves' ophthalmopathy.

Remarks on this clonotype: This may stem from a read error, because a much larger clone lies one nucleotide away. The rearrangement uses TRBV10-3 and TRBJ2-5, with 10 bases identical to TRBD2. The CDR3 loop spans 14 amino acids. CDR1 is ENHRY, CDR2 SYGVKD, per germline. This chain's CDR3 is CAISVGLAEETQCF. CDR3 DNA sequence: TGTGCCATCAGTGTCGGACTAGCGGAAGAGACCCAGTGCTTC.

This clonotype was counted at least ten times. The genes are TRBV20-1 and TRBJ2-7, with unresolved D. The CDR3 loop spans 12 amino acids. V was pared by 0 bases and J by 4 bases, with 7 bases between. CDR1 and CDR2 from the germline V gene are DFQATT and SNEGSKA (reference sequence). The CDR3, as DNA: TGCAGTGCTAGAGATCGCGGATACGAGCAGTACTTC. Amino acid sequence: CSARDRGYEQYF.

This clonotype was found many times. V is TRBV10-3 and J is TRBJ2-1; tentative D call: TRBD2 (6 bases). The CDR3 is 15 residues long. The V end was cut by 4 bases, the J end by 9 bases, with 19 bases between. In germline, CDR1 is ENHRY, CDR2 SYGVKD. Here the CDR3 reads CAISVRTGAGSEQFF. CDR3 DNA sequence: TGTGCCATCAGTGTAAGAACGGGAGCCGGGAGTGAGCAGTTCTTC.

The sample holds many counts of this clonotype. The rearrangement joins TRBV7-9 to TRBJ1-1; D is unresolved. CDR3 length: 14 amino acids. Germline-derived CDR1 and CDR2 are SEHNR and FQNEAQ (reference sequence). Trimming took off 4 bases at V and 0 bases at J, with 9 bases between the two ends. The CDR3 spells CASSSITVNTEAFF. The DNA of the CDR3 is TGTGCCAGCAGCTCCATTACAGTGAACACTGAAGCTTTCTTT.

This chain connects TRBV28 to TRBJ2-1; 7 bases are a match to TRBD2. The CDR3 runs 14 residues. Germline V CDR1 and CDR2: MDHEN, SYDVKM. V trimming: 8 bases; J trimming: 6 bases; junction bases outside the gene matches: 10. For the CDR3, the DNA is TGTGCCAGCTTGGTGGGGGGGGGAGCCAATGAGCAGTTCTTC. Amino acids: CASLVGGGANEQFF. The variable domain in full, completed from reference TRBV28 and TRBJ2-1, reads DVKVTQSSRYLVKRTGEKVFLECVQDMDHENMFWYRQDPGLGLRLIYFSYDVKMKEKGDIPEGYSVSREKKERFSLILESASTNQTSMYLCASLVGGGANEQFFGPGTRLTVL.

The sample holds many counts of this clonotype. The chain is built from TRBV10-3 and TRBJ2-3; a weak D match, TRBD2 (6 bases). The CDR3 totals 15 residues. The V gene lost 6 bases and the J gene lost 1 base, with 14 bases spanning the gap. Germline-derived CDR1 and CDR2 are ENHRY and SYGVKD. CDR3 protein: CAISQERARTDTQYF. CDR3 DNA: TGTGCCATCAGCCAAGAGCGGGCACGCACAGATACGCAGTATTTT.

This clonotype was detected only a few times. A much larger clone differs from this one at a single base, so this may be a read error. The chain couples TRBV7-9 to TRBJ2-2; D is unclear. Germline CDR1 and CDR2: SEHNR and FQNEAQ (reference sequence). V lost 1 base, J lost 4 bases, and 4 bases lay in between. This CDR3 has 13 amino acids. DNA of the CDR3: TGTGCCAGCAGCTTAGAGAGCACCGGGGAGCTGTTTTTT. It is translated as CASSLESTGELFF.

This clonotype came up many times. V gene TRBV6-1 combines with J gene TRBJ1-5; D remains ambiguous. The CDR3 extends over 11 amino acids. Trimming cost V 5 bases and J 4 bases, with 3 bases left between them. From germline, CDR1 is MNHNS and CDR2 SASEGT. The CDR3 protein is CASSTNQPQHF. For the CDR3, the DNA is TGTGCCAGCAGTACGAATCAGCCCCAGCATTTT.

There are many counts of this clonotype. The chain has TRBV6-5 and TRBJ2-1; no firm D call. This CDR3 region has 15 residues. V gave up 2 bases and J gave up 1 base, with 9 bases separating them. The germline gives CDR1 MNHEY, CDR2 SVGAGI. The DNA of the CDR3 is TGTGCCAGCAGTTACGAACGGGTGTCCTACAATGAGCAGTTCTTC. Translated, it gives CASSYERVSYNEQFF.

This clonotype was seen ten or more times. V gene TRBV28 combines with J gene TRBJ1-2, with D perhaps TRBD1 (5 bases). CDR3 size: 14 residues. Between the trimmed V and J ends, which lost 5 bases and 4 bases, there was a span of 14 bases. Germline CDR1 and CDR2: MDHEN and SYDVKM. As DNA, the CDR3 is TGTGCCAGCAGTAGGGCAGGGCTAGGCTATGGCTACACCTTC. This sequence encodes CASSRAGLGYGYTF.

This clonotype was picked up many times. This rearrangement joins TRBV14 to TRBJ2-1; no clear D gene. This CDR3 comprises 14 residues. The V and J ends lost 1 base and 3 bases respectively, with 7 bases between them. The germline V gene encodes CDR1 SGHDN and CDR2 FVKESK. The CDR3 is CASSQGGSYNEQFF. CDR3 DNA sequence: TGTGCCAGCAGCCAAGGAGGCAGCTACAATGAGCAGTTCTTC.

The table lists this clonotype with many counts. V is TRBV30 and J is TRBJ1-2; no clear D. This CDR3 region has 13 residues. Germline V CDR1 and CDR2: GTSNPN, SVGIG (reference sequence). The V and J ends lost 0 bases and 4 bases respectively, with 9 bases between them. CDR3: CAWSVLGGYGYTF. In DNA, the CDR3 is TGTGCCTGGAGTGTACTGGGAGGCTATGGCTACACCTTC.

This clonotype was seen ten or more times. The chain joins TRBV2 to TRBJ1-1; the match to TRBD1 covers 9 bases. Germline values: CDR1 SNHLY, CDR2 FYNNEI. The CDR3 loop spans 12 amino acids. CDR3 amino acids: CATGQGSTEAFF. CDR3 in DNA: TGTGCTACCGGACAGGGGAGCACTGAAGCTTTCTTT.

This clonotype was picked up many times. The chain carries TRBV4-3 and TRBJ2-7, with D perhaps matching TRBD2 (6 bases). Germline CDR1 and CDR2: LGHNA and YSLEER. The V and J ends lost 1 base and 4 bases respectively, with 20 bases between them. The CDR3 has 17 amino acids. DNA of the CDR3: TGCGCCAGCAGCCAAGGACATAAAAGGGGACTTTTATACGAGCAGTACTTC. It is translated as CASSQGHKRGLLYEQYF.

This clonotype was observed many times. The chain employs TRBV28 and TRBJ2-7; 10 nucleotides match TRBD2. CDR3 length equals 15 residues. Per germline, CDR1 MDHEN and CDR2 SYDVKM. V trimming: 4 bases; J trimming: 4 bases; junction bases outside the gene matches: 7. The CDR3 nucleotides are TGTGCCAGCAGTTCTAGCGGGAGTTCCATATACGAGCAGTACTTC. Its protein is CASSSSGSSIYEQYF.

V is TRBV28 and J is TRBJ1-1; D may be TRBD1 (5 bases). V was cut by 6 bases and J by 4 bases, with 15 bases left in between. Germline CDR1 and CDR2: MDHEN and SYDVKM. The CDR3 is 14 residues long. CDR3 coding DNA: TGTGCCAGCAGCCCGGGGCTAAAGGGCACTGAAGCTTTCTTT. This encodes CASSPGLKGTEAFF.

The sample holds many counts of this clonotype. The J gene is TRBJ1-1, the V gene TRBV18; 7 bases map to TRBD1. The germline V gene encodes CDR1 KGHSH and CDR2 LQKENI. Germline trimming cut 3 bases from V and 10 bases from J; bases unmatched to any gene: 20. CDR3 size: 17 residues. This CDR3 reads CASSPIILRDSALGAFF. The CDR3 region has the DNA TGTGCCAGCTCACCGATAATTCTTCGGGACAGCGCATTGGGAGCTTTCTTT.

This clonotype was recorded many times. The V and J genes are TRBV3-1 and TRBJ2-7, with D tentatively TRBD1 or TRBD2 (5 bases each). This CDR3 has 15 residues. Germline lookup yields CDR1 LGHDT and CDR2 YNNKEL (reference sequence). V was cut by 4 bases and J by 0 bases, with 13 bases left in between. As DNA, the CDR3 is TGTGCCAGCAGCCCCTACTCAGGGAGCTCCTACGAGCAGTACTTC. Protein product: CASSPYSGSSYEQYF.

Ten or more counts support this clonotype. V gene TRBV30 combines with J gene TRBJ2-7; D uncertain. Trimming shortened V by 3 bases and J by 5 bases, and 14 bases separated the two germline ends. The CDR3 is 13 residues long. Germline CDR1 reads GTSNPN; CDR2 reads SVGIG (reference sequence). CDR3 sequence (DNA): TGTGCCTGGAGATCGGGCTCGGTCCACGAGCAGTACTTC. Protein: CAWRSGSVHEQYF.

V usage is TRBV4-3 and J usage is TRBJ2-1; TRBD2 matches 13 bases. V trimming: 0 bases; J trimming: 13 bases; junction bases outside the gene matches: 12. This CDR3 is 17 amino acids long. Germline CDR1 is LGHNA and CDR2 is YSLEER. CDR3: CASSQDPLAGGPEGQFF. The CDR3 DNA is TGCGCCAGCAGCCAAGACCCACTAGCGGGAGGGCCGGAGGGACAGTTCTTC.

At least ten counts were recorded for this clonotype. The chain carries TRBV12-3 or TRBV12-4 and TRBJ2-1; perhaps TRBD1 as D (5 bases). V was clipped by 3 bases and J by 9 bases, with 18 bases between them. This CDR3 is 15 amino acids long. The CDR3 DNA reads TGTGCCAGCAGTTTCCTGGGCCATGGAAGGGGTGAGCAGTTCTTC. Translating gives CASSFLGHGRGEQFF.

The chain employs TRBV20-1 and TRBJ1-1; D is uncertain. Germline-derived CDR1 and CDR2 are DFQATT and SNEGSKA (reference sequence). The V end was cut by 2 bases, the J end by 4 bases, with 11 bases between. This CDR3 has 13 residues. CDR3 region: CSARSSFGTEAFF. DNA of the CDR3: TGCAGTGCTAGATCATCTTTTGGCACTGAAGCTTTCTTT.

At least ten counts were recorded for this clonotype. V gene TRBV7-9 combines with J gene TRBJ2-5, with 7 bases lining up with TRBD1. Trimming at V came to 3 bases and at J to 7 bases, leaving 8 bases not matched to a gene. This CDR3 spans 14 amino acids. Germline V gene sequence: CDR1 SEHNR, CDR2 FQNEAQ (reference sequence). The CDR3 DNA is TGTGCCAGCAGCTTGTCAGGGGGAGAAGGGACCCAGTACTTC. This translates into CASSLSGGEGTQYF.

Many counts were recorded for this clonotype. V usage is TRBV6-1 and J usage is TRBJ2-7; perhaps TRBD2 as D (5 bases). Germline loops: CDR1 MNHNS, CDR2 SASEGT. The CDR3 length is 16 residues. V was shortened by 6 bases and J by 5 bases, with 23 bases between the two germline ends. Here the CDR3 reads CASRTDPASYGDEQYF. CDR3 sequence (DNA): TGTGCCAGCAGAACCGACCCGGCGTCTTACGGGGACGAGCAGTACTTC.

This clonotype was found many times. The V call is TRBV4-1, the J call TRBJ2-7; D not resolved. Germline values: CDR1 MGHRA, CDR2 YSYEKL. Trimming shortened V by 1 base and J by 2 bases, and 6 bases separated the two germline ends. The CDR3 covers 13 residues. In nucleotides, the CDR3 is TGCGCCAGCAGCCAAGCGCGGACCTACGAGCAGTACTTC. Protein sequence: CASSQARTYEQYF.

The rearrangement uses TRBV19 and TRBJ2-7, with 10 bases aligning to TRBD1. V was clipped by 5 bases and J by 4 bases; unmatched bases: 5. Per germline, CDR1 LNHDA and CDR2 SQIVND (reference sequence). This CDR3 is built from 14 residues. The CDR3, as DNA: TGTGCCAGTAGTGGACAGGGGGGGATGTACGAGCAGTACTTC. It codes for CASSGQGGMYEQYF.